The T cell receptor beta chain under discussion was sequenced for a study of control samples from healthy donors and cancer patients. The protocol was immunoSEQ multiplex PCR, while the TCRdb copy is restricted to in-frame clones and leaves out a portion. This table has about 130,000 clones, 85% to 95% appearing once. Sequencing was done on a sample of PBMCs. The clonotype was recovered from a man older than 75 with head and neck cancer.

CDR3 DNA: TGTGCCAGCAGCTTAGGGGCGTGGACAGGACACAATCAGCCCCAGCATTTT. It yields the protein CASSLGAWTGHNQPQHF. The chain recombines TRBV7-8 with TRBJ1-5; 7 nucleotides match TRBD1. Germline V gives CDR1 SGHVS, CDR2 FQNEAQ. The CDR3 runs to 17 residues. Trimming removed 1 base from V and 3 bases from J; junction bases left unmatched: 9.